The 30 T cell receptor beta chains reported below all come from one sample, sequenced in a study of CXCR3-negative and CXCR3-positive naive CD8 T cells. Each TRB cDNA library was prepared by 5' RACE (with UMI labels). TCRdb processed the 5' RACE reads again and assigns one entry to each CDR3 protein, with no DNA. The sample has around 60,000 distinct CDR3 sequences. Sequencing was performed on naive CXCR3- CD8+ T cells from blood. Subset in this sample: CD45RO-CCR7+CD27+CD95- naive CD8+ T cells lacking CXCR3 (TNR3-). The source is a human donor in good health. Some clones in this sample may be carry-over from other donors' samples.

The chain carries TRBV29-1 and TRBJ2-2; TCRdb selects TRBD2, and the lack of DNA leaves this call unchecked. CDR3 length: 13 residues. CDR1 is SQVTM, CDR2 ANQGSEA, per germline. The CDR3 sequence is CSVVDYNTGELFF.

The V and J genes are TRBV29-1 and TRBJ2-2; lacking DNA, the TRBD1 call made by TCRdb goes unchecked. The CDR3 consists of 15 residues. Germline V lookup: CDR1 SQVTM, CDR2 ANQGSEA. CDR3 region: CSVEGGTVGTGELFF.

The J gene is TRBJ1-1, the V gene TRBV2; TCRdb indicates TRBD1, and absent DNA this call remains unverified. Germline values: CDR1 SNHLY, CDR2 FYNNEI. This CDR3 comprises 15 residues. The CDR3 sequence: CASRVAGTGLTEAFF.

The rearrangement uses TRBV29-1 and TRBJ2-7; the TRBD1 assignment by TCRdb is unverifiable without DNA. Germline CDR1 SQVTM, CDR2 ANQGSEA. This CDR3 comprises 15 residues. The CDR3 protein is CSVLMKGVLLYEQYF.

The chain couples TRBV6-1 to TRBJ2-3; TCRdb's assignment of TRBD1 cannot be checked, as there is no DNA. The CDR3 is 15 amino acids. CDR1 is MNHNS and CDR2 is SASEGT in the germline V gene. CDR3 region: CASSPPGQGSDTQYF.

The chain uses TRBV29-1 and TRBJ2-7; the D call of TRBD1 rests on TCRdb alone, since no DNA is present to check it. Germline CDR1 is SQVTM and CDR2 is ANQGSEA. The CDR3 has 14 amino acids. The chain's CDR3 is CSVDIQGGTYEQYF.

The CDR3 spells CASAGQVRSSYEQYF. The rearrangement uses TRBV27 and TRBJ2-7; the D call from TCRdb, TRBD1, cannot be confirmed without DNA. CDR1 MNHEY and CDR2 SMNVEV come from the germline V gene (reference sequence). The CDR3 runs 15 residues.

CDR3 residues: CASSLFGGADEQFF. The chain carries TRBV7-2 and TRBJ2-1; the TRBD1 assignment by TCRdb is unverifiable without DNA. Germline V gene lookup returns CDR1 SGHTA and CDR2 FQGNSA. The CDR3 runs 14 residues.

The chain links TRBV29-1 to TRBJ2-7; with no DNA, the TCRdb D assignment of TRBD2 cannot be verified. CDR3 length: 13 amino acids. CDR1 SQVTM and CDR2 ANQGSEA come from the germline V gene. The CDR3 spells CSVSTSGREEQYF.

This chain uses TRBV6-5 with TRBJ2-7; the TCRdb call, TRBD2, lacks DNA for checking. CDR3 length: 14 amino acids. Germline assignment: CDR1 MNHEY and CDR2 SVGAGI. This CDR3 is CASSSSGGTYEQYF.

This rearrangement joins TRBV5-4 to TRBJ1-1. The germline V gene encodes CDR1 SGHNT and CDR2 YYREEE (reference sequence). The CDR3 extends over 14 amino acids. The CDR3: CASSLEWGPTEAFF.

The rearrangement uses TRBV7-9 and TRBJ2-7; the TCRdb call, TRBD1, lacks DNA for checking. CDR1 and CDR2 (germline): SEHNR, FQNEAQ (reference sequence). The CDR3 covers 16 residues. CDR3 region: CASSLLDRSNSYEQYF. Full variable domain (rest looked up from reference TRBV7-9 and TRBJ2-7): DTGVSQNPRHKITKRGQNVTFRCDPISEHNRLYWYRQTLGQGPEFLTYFQNEAQLEKSRLLSDRFSAERPKGSFSTLEIQRTEQGDSAMYLCASSLLDRSNSYEQYFGPGTRLTVT.

The J gene is TRBJ2-7, the V gene TRBV14; TCRdb designates TRBD1, a call that cannot be tested without DNA. Germline V gives CDR1 SGHDN, CDR2 FVKESK. The CDR3 spans 15 residues. This CDR3 is CASSQRDRVLREQYF.

This chain connects TRBV5-1 to TRBJ2-2; TCRdb's D call, TRBD1, is unchecked because there is no DNA. The CDR3 length is 18 residues. Germline V gene data show CDR1 as SGHRS and CDR2 as YFSETQ. CDR3 sequence: CASSFGQGAYTNTGELFF.

J is TRBJ2-7 and V is TRBV28. This CDR3 contains 14 residues. Germline V gives CDR1 MDHEN, CDR2 SYDVKM. CDR3 amino acids: CASSFIGSAYEQYF.

This chain joins TRBV29-1 and TRBJ1-2; TCRdb selects TRBD1, and the lack of DNA leaves this call unchecked. The CDR3 sequence is 12 residues long. The germline gives CDR1 SQVTM, CDR2 ANQGSEA. The CDR3 here is CSDHRGIYGYTF.

The chain uses TRBV12-3 or TRBV12-4 and TRBJ2-2; with no DNA, the TCRdb D assignment of TRBD1 cannot be verified. The CDR3 covers 17 residues. The CDR3 protein is CASSLDTVLEDTGELFF.

This sequence joins TRBV28 and TRBJ1-1; with no DNA, the TCRdb D assignment of TRBD1 cannot be verified. Germline V gene data show CDR1 as MDHEN and CDR2 as SYDVKM. This CDR3 has 14 amino acids. The CDR3 protein is CASSPVDRAAEAFF.

The rearrangement uses TRBV5-1 and TRBJ2-1. Germline V CDR1 and CDR2: SGHRS, YFSETQ. The CDR3 spans 15 residues. The CDR3 sequence is CASSLSSPLYNEQFF.

This rearrangement joins TRBV25-1 to TRBJ2-3; the TCRdb D gene call, TRBD2, has no DNA to confirm it. The CDR3 runs 15 residues. From germline, CDR1 is MGHDK and CDR2 SYGVNS. The CDR3 spells CASSEPLAGAATQYF.

V is TRBV5-1 and J is TRBJ2-1; TCRdb outputs TRBD1, but without DNA this stays unchecked. Germline V gene sequence: CDR1 SGHRS, CDR2 YFSETQ. The CDR3 runs to 16 residues. CDR3: CASSHSGGVSLGEQFF.

The genes are TRBV27 and TRBJ2-1; TCRdb selects TRBD2, and the lack of DNA leaves this call unchecked. CDR3 length equals 16 residues. The germline V gene encodes CDR1 MNHEY and CDR2 SMNVEV (reference sequence). CDR3: CASSSTSGGLYNEQFF.

The chain links TRBV7-8 to TRBJ2-7; the D gene TCRdb calls, TRBD2, cannot be checked with no DNA. Germline values: CDR1 SGHVS, CDR2 FQNEAQ. The CDR3 totals 21 residues. The CDR3 loop reads CASSFKAVHVGLAGKTYEQYF.

The V call is TRBV7-9, the J call TRBJ2-7; TCRdb's assignment of TRBD2 cannot be checked, as there is no DNA. The germline V gene encodes CDR1 SEHNR and CDR2 FQNEAQ (reference sequence). This CDR3 spans 15 amino acids. CDR3 in amino acids: CASSPGGTVVYEQYF.

The rearrangement uses TRBV6-6 and TRBJ2-1; TCRdb names TRBD1, which stays unverified in the absence of DNA. Germline V CDR1 and CDR2: MNHNY, SVGAGI (reference sequence). The CDR3 length is 17 residues. CDR3 amino acids: CASSQGAPGQRYNEQFF.

The chain recombines TRBV27 with TRBJ1-2. The CDR3 contains 16 residues. Per germline, CDR1 MNHEY and CDR2 SMNVEV (reference sequence). The CDR3 sequence is CASSLSRLRSDYGYTF.

V is TRBV7-3 and J is TRBJ1-2; TCRdb proposes TRBD1, but this gene call is untestable without DNA. Looked up from germline, CDR1 is SGHTA and CDR2 is FQGTGA. The CDR3 has 14 residues. This CDR3 is CASSPPTRAYGYTF.

This chain connects TRBV7-9 to TRBJ1-6. Germline V gene data show CDR1 as SEHNR and CDR2 as FQNEAQ (reference sequence). CDR3 size: 14 residues. CDR3 region: CASSLVSYNSPLHF.

The chain employs TRBV20-1 and TRBJ2-1; TCRdb's D call of TRBD2 is untestable without DNA. Germline lookup yields CDR1 DFQATT and CDR2 SNEGSKA (reference sequence). This CDR3 contains 14 residues. The CDR3 reads CSAQTSGATNEQFF.

This chain connects TRBV7-8 to TRBJ1-5; TCRdb reports TRBD1, a call that lacks DNA to check it against. Per germline, CDR1 SGHVS and CDR2 FQNEAQ. The CDR3 runs to 12 residues. The CDR3 loop reads CASTRGNQPQHF.